This T cell receptor (beta chain) is from a study of neurological immune-mediated disorders. Findings and caveats of the study: None of the CDR3 amino acid sequences of expanded clones recurred across subjects, suggesting private repertoires in all groups.

In this sample, this clonotype turned up many times. Its specificity is unknown. Volunteers from a blood bank in Maryland, USA, constituted the healthy controls. 2 million unsorted PBMCs were stored in RNAlater at -80 °C before RNA extraction. TCRdb reanalysed the 5' RACE reads using MiXCR and keeps one entry per CDR3 protein. The table lists tens of thousands of distinct CDR3 sequences, 9% to 12% of them singletons. Material: PBMCs. The source of this sequence is a man aged 35 to 55 in good health.

Here the CDR3 reads CASSLGWGSRTEAFF. The CDR3, as DNA: TGTGCCAGCAGCTTAGGATGGGGTAGTAGGACTGAAGCTTTCTTT. The rearrangement links TRBV7-9 to TRBJ1-1; the D is unclear. The V gene lost 1 base and the J gene lost 5 bases, with 14 bases spanning the gap. The CDR3 has 15 amino acids. Germline CDR1 and CDR2: SEHNR and FQNEAQ (reference sequence).